This T cell receptor beta chain was identified during a study of early T cells in non-severe SARS-CoV-2 infection. Trimming took off 6 bases at V and 5 bases at J, with 5 bases between the two ends. Germline loops: CDR1 SQVTM, CDR2 ANQGSEA. This CDR3 comprises 10 residues. As part of library construction, unique molecular identifiers were attached to individual cDNA molecules. Each CDR3 protein gets one entry after TCRdb re-called the 5' RACE reads with MiXCR. The data show more than 35,000 distinct CDR3 sequences, 9.5% to 13% seen once. This clonotype was seen at least ten times. The chain carries TRBV29-1 and TRBJ2-1, with no clear D. This TCR was sampled from an adult who was a healthcare worker with PCR-confirmed SARS-CoV-2 infection or an uninfected control (not recorded which). Sequenced input: whole blood. The CDR3 region is CSVGHNEQFF. The CDR3 DNA reads as TGCAGCGTCGGACACAATGAGCAGTTCTTC.